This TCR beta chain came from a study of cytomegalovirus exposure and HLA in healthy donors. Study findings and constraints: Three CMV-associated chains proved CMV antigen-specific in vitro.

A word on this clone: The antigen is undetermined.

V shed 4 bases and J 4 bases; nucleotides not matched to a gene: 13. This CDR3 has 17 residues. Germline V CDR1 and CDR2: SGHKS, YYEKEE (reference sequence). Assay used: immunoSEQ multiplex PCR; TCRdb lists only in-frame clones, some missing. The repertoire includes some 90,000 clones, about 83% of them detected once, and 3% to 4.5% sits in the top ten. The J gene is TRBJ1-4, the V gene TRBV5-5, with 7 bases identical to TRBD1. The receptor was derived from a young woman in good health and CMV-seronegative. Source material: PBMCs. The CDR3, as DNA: TGTGCCAGCAGCATCCGTGGGGGACAGCCTGATAATGAAAAACTGTTTTTT. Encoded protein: CASSIRGGQPDNEKLFF. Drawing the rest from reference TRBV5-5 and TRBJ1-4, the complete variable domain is DAGVTQSPTHLIKTRGQQVTLRCSPISGHKSVSWYQQVLGQGPQFIFQYYEKEERGRGNFPDRFSARQFPNYSSELNVNALLLGDSALYLCASSIRGGQPDNEKLFFGSGTQLSVL.